The clone carrying this T cell receptor (beta chain) was detected once. The antigen is undetermined. One end of the junction fails to match germline, which may point to a read error. CDR3 length: 15 amino acids. Germline V CDR1 and CDR2: SGHNT, YYREEE (reference sequence). These data are taken from a study of T-cell memory formation after mild COVID-19. Overall study context: Among the donors, TCR clusters were largely specific to each donor. Notes on the study in general: Mainly CM and EM harbored the contracting CD4+ clones; mainly EMRA harbored the CD8+ ones. Pre-infection memory held some responding clones, suggesting pre-existing cross-reactive T cells responded.

TCRdb used MiXCR to reprocess the 5' RACE reads, holding one entry per CDR3 protein. The sample has about 320,000 distinct CDR3 sequences; more than 13% are singletons. The receptor's source is a man between 18 and 29 years old who had mild COVID-19 (a few samples of this study predate the infection). Cell type and time point are not known. The rearrangement uses TRBV5-4 and TRBJ1-1; D possibly corresponds to TRBD1 (6 bases). Sequenced sample: PBMCs or a T cell subset sorted from them (not recorded which). The CDR3 nucleotides read TGTGACAGCAGCGGCAGCAGGGGCGATGGCACTGAAGCTTTCTTT. It yields the protein CDSSGSRGDGTEAFF.